This T cell receptor (beta chain) derives from a study of OX40 agonist ivuxolimab in advanced cancers. Looking at the study overall: Prior anti-PD-1, anti-PD-L1 or anti-CTLA-4 therapy was allowed; roughly 40% had some.

Generated by immunoSEQ multiplex PCR, the TCRdb table keeps only in-frame clones and is missing some. The table includes roughly 65,000 clones, about 90% detected once. The germline V gene has CDR1 ENHRY and CDR2 SYGVKD. The CDR3 has 13 amino acids. V dropped 9 bases and J dropped 5; count of bases not matched to a gene: 5. V is TRBV10-3 and J is TRBJ2-5; 11 bases map to TRBD2. The sequencing here drew on CD4+ or CD8+ T cells sorted from blood, taken in a trial of the OX40 agonist ivuxolimab. The clonotype originates from an adult with an advanced solid tumor such as melanoma, head and neck, liver or kidney cancer. This CDR3 reads CAMALAGDETQYF. CDR3 bases: TGTGCCATGGCACTAGCGGGAGACGAGACCCAGTACTTC.